This T cell receptor beta chain was sequenced for a study of blood T cell repertoires in COVID-19. Study-wide background: Collection of acute and convalescent COVID-19 samples took place in the United States, Italy and Spain. PBMCs, B-cell-depleted T cells, or T cells were the source of the cDNA or gDNA that made up the material.

This CDR3 is 14 amino acids long. Deletions cut 0 bases from V and 5 bases from J, with 11 bases between. Germline-derived CDR1 and CDR2 are SGDLS and YYNGEE. Original processing methods: Amplification of reference gene primers provided the estimated nucleated cell counts. Here immunoSEQ multiplex PCR was the method, and the copy in TCRdb shows in-frame clones only, minus some. The V and J calls and the clone size are those of that table, but D and trimming were determined from the DNA. The sample carries about 190,000 clones, around 80% recorded once. The rearrangement links TRBV9 to TRBJ1-1, with unresolved D. The sample comprised peripheral blood. This sequence originates from a man aged 25-45 years with active or convalescent COVID-19. This CDR3 reads CASSVAGESTEAFF. In DNA form, the CDR3 reads TGTGCCAGCAGCGTAGCAGGCGAAAGTACTGAAGCTTTCTTT.